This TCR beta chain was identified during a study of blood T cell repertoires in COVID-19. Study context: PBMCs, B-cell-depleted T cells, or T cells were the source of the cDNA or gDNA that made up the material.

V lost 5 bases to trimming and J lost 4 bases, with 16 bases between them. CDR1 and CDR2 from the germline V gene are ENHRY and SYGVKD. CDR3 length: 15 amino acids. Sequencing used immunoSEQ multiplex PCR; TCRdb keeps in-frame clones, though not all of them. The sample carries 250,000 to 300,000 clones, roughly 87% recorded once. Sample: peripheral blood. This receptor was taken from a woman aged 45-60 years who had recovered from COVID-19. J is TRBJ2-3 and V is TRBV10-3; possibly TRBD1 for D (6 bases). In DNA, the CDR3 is TGTGCCATCAGTTTTGGGCAGGGGAGCGCAGATACGCAGTATTTT. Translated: CAISFGQGSADTQYF.